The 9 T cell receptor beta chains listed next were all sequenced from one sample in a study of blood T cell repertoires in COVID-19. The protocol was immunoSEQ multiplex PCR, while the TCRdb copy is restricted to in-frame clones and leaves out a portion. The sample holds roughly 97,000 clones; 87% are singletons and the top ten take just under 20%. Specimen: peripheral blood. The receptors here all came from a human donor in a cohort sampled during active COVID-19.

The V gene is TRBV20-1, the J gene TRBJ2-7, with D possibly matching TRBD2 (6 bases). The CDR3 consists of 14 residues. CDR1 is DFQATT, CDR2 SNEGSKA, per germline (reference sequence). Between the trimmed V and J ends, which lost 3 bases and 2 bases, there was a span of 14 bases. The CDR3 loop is CSASGTSRPYEQYF. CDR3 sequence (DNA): TGCAGTGCTAGTGGAACTAGCAGACCCTACGAGCAGTACTTC.

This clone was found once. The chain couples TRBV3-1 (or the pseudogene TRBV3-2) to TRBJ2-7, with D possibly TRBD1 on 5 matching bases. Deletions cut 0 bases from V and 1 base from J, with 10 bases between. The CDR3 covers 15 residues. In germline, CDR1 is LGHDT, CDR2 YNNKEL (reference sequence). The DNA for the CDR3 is TGTGCCAGCAGCCAAGATTTAGGGGCGTCCTACGAGCAGTACTTC. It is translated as CASSQDLGASYEQYF.

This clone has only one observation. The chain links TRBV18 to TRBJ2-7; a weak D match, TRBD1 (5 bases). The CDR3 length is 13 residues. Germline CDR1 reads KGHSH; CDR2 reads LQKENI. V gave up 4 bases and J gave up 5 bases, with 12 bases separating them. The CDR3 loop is CASSQDISDEQYF. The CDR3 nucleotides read TGTGCCAGCTCACAGGACATTTCCGACGAGCAGTACTTC.

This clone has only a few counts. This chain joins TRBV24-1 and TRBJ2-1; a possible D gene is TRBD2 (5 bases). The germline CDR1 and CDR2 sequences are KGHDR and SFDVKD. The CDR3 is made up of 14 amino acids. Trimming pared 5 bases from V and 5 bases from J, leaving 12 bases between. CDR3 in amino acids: CATSAGIVDNEQFF. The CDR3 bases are TGTGCCACCAGTGCCGGGATAGTCGACAATGAGCAGTTCTTC.

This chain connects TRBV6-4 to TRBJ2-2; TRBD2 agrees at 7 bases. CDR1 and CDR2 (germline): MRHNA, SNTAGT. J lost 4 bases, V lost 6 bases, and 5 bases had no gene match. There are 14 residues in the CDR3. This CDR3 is CASSTGLPTGELFF. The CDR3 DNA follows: TGTGCCAGCAGCACGGGACTACCCACCGGGGAGCTGTTTTTT.

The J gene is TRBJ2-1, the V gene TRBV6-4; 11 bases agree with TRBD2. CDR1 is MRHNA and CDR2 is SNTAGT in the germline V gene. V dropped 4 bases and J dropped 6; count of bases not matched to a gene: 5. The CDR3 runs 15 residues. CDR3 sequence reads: CASSALAGGRNEQFF. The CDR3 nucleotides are TGTGCCAGCAGTGCCCTAGCGGGAGGACGCAATGAGCAGTTCTTC.

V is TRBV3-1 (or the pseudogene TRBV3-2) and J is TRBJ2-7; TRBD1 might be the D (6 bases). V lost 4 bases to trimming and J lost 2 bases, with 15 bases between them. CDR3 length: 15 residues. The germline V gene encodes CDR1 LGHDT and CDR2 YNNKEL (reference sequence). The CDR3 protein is CASSPPRRGAYEQYF. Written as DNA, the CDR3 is TGTGCCAGCAGCCCACCCCGCAGGGGCGCCTACGAGCAGTACTTC.

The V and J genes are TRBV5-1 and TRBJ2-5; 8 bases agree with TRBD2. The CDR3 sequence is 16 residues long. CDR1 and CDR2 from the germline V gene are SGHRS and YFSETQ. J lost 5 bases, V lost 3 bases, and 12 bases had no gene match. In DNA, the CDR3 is TGCGCCAGCAGCTCCCAACTTATAGCGGGATCGGAGACCCAGTACTTC. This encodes CASSSQLIAGSETQYF.

Here the CDR3 reads CATSDPTSGSVYNEQFF. CDR3 DNA: TGTGCCACCAGTGACCCAACTAGCGGGAGTGTCTACAATGAGCAGTTCTTC. The genes are TRBV24-1 and TRBJ2-1; TRBD2 agrees at 11 bases. Germline-derived CDR1 and CDR2 are KGHDR and SFDVKD. V lost 4 bases, J lost 3 bases, and 7 bases stayed unmatched. This CDR3 contains 17 residues.